This TCR beta chain is from a study of blood T cell repertoires in COVID-19. The overall study: Samples came from the United States, Italy and Spain, spanning acute and convalescent COVID-19. T cells, B-cell-depleted T cells, or PBMCs provided the cDNA or gDNA that served as material.

As processed by the authors: Amplification of reference gene primers provided the estimated nucleated cell counts. The repertoire was sequenced with immunoSEQ multiplex PCR; TCRdb's copy has only in-frame clones and lacks some. The V and J calls and clone size come from that table; D and trimming were worked out from the DNA. Of under 70,000 clones in the sample, roughly 78% were seen once. CDR1 MNHEY and CDR2 SVGAGI come from the germline V gene. The CDR3 consists of 15 residues. Trimming took 7 bases from V and 4 from J, leaving 18 bases between them. The J gene is TRBJ2-3, the V gene TRBV6-5; TRBD1 might be the D (5 bases). The clonotype originates from a human donor in a cohort sampled during active COVID-19. Sequencing input: peripheral blood. CDR3 region: CASTPRGAMSDTQYF. CDR3 DNA: TGTGCCAGCACCCCACGTGGGGCGATGTCAGATACGCAGTATTTT.